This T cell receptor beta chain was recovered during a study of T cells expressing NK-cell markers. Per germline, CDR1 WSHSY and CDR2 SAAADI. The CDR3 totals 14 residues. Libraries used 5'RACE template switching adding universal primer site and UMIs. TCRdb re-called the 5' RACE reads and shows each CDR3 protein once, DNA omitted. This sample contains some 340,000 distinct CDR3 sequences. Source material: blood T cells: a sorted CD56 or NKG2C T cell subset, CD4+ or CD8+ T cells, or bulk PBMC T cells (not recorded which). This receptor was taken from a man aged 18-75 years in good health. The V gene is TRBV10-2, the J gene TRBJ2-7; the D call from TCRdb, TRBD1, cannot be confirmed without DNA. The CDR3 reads CASSPPDRDYEQYF.